Shown below are 6 T cell receptor beta chains from a single sample sequenced in a study of identical twins. One entry per CDR3 protein results from TCRdb running MiXCR on the 5' RACE reads. Among a few hundred thousand distinct CDR3 sequences listed, around 8.8% were seen once. This same sample was also part of a study on yellow fever vaccine responses in identical twins.

The source material was CD8+ T cells sorted from blood. The receptors stem from a young woman in good health.

This clonotype appeared many times. This chain joins TRBV7-3 and TRBJ2-7; D gene ambiguous. V was pared by 1 base and J by 5 bases, with 9 bases between. The CDR3 is 13 amino acids. CDR1 and CDR2 (germline): SGHTA, FQGTGA. CDR3 nucleotides: TGTGCCAGCAGCTTAAAAGTCCGAGACGAGCAGTACTTC. Its translation: CASSLKVRDEQYF. Combining the CDR3 with reference TRBV7-3 and TRBJ2-7 gives the whole variable domain GAGVSQTPSNKVTEKGKYVELRCDPISGHTALYWYRQSLGQGPEFLIYFQGTGAADDSGLPNDRFFAVRPEGSVSTLKIQRTERGDSAVYLCASSLKVRDEQYFGPGTRLTVT.

This clonotype showed up many times. J is TRBJ2-1 and V is TRBV29-1; possible D gene TRBD2, 5 bases. CDR3 length equals 12 residues. The V end lost 4 bases, the J end lost 4 bases, and 8 bases lay between the germline ends. CDR1 and CDR2 from the germline V gene are SQVTM and ANQGSEA. CDR3 DNA sequence: TGCAGCGTTGTTCGGGAATACAATGAGCAGTTCTTC. Translating it yields CSVVREYNEQFF.

The chain carries TRBV7-9 and TRBJ2-7, with D maybe TRBD2 (6 bases). The germline CDR1 and CDR2 sequences are SEHNR and FQNEAQ (reference sequence). Trimming stripped 5 bases from V and 4 bases from J, with 15 bases between. The CDR3 is made up of 14 amino acids. This CDR3 is CASSPPGLIYEQYF. The CDR3 DNA follows: TGTGCCAGCAGCCCACCGGGACTGATTTACGAGCAGTACTTC.

The table lists this clonotype with a few counts. This rearrangement joins TRBV28 to TRBJ2-5; weak D call: TRBD2 (5 bases). The CDR3 length is 16 residues. Trimming removed 6 bases from V and 5 bases from J, with 22 bases in between. CDR1 and CDR2 (germline): MDHEN, SYDVKM. In DNA form, the CDR3 reads TGTGCCAGCAGGGCGCGCCTTAGCGAGTCGGGGGAGACCCAGTACTTC. Protein sequence: CASRARLSESGETQYF.

This chain links TRBV7-2 with TRBJ2-3, with TRBD2 as a possible D gene (7 bases). V was cut by 2 bases and J by 5 bases, with 17 bases left in between. The CDR3 has 16 amino acids. Germline CDR1 reads SGHTA; CDR2 reads FQGNSA. This CDR3 is CASSLPGGFVRDTQYF. CDR3 in DNA: TGTGCCAGCAGCTTACCGGGGGGCTTCGTCAGAGATACGCAGTATTTT.

This clonotype appeared a few times. The V gene is TRBV29-1, the J gene TRBJ2-7, with 11 bases matching TRBD2. With V trimmed by 4 bases and J by 5 bases, 4 bases remained unmatched. The germline V gene has CDR1 SQVTM and CDR2 ANQGSEA. CDR3 length equals 13 residues. The CDR3 DNA reads as TGCAGCGTTGGACTAGCGGGAAAGGACGAGCAGTACTTC. It translates to CSVGLAGKDEQYF.